A selection of T cell receptor beta chains follows, all from one sample in a study of identical twins. One entry per CDR3 protein, called by TCRdb with MiXCR from the 5' RACE reads. The data hold hundreds of thousands of distinct CDR3 sequences, with over 8% observed a single time. Sequenced sample: memory (CD45RO+) T cells sorted from blood. The receptors originated from a woman under 30 in good health. Each CDR3 is given with its conserved first and last residue. A D gene is named only where the DNA matches it firmly. Size is omitted from some rows. Given values are once, few, many or a class for expanded clones.

CDR3 protein: CASSQDPWAANSPLHF; CDR3 DNA: TGCGCCAGCAGCCAAGATCCTTGGGCGGCAAATTCACCCCTCCACTTT; CDR3 length: 16; V gene: TRBV4-3; D gene: NA; J gene: TRBJ1-6; clone size: NA
CDR3 protein: CASSQGGGGTLNEQFF; CDR3 DNA: TGTGCCAGCAGCCAAGGAGGCGGGGGCACTCTCAATGAGCAGTTCTTC; CDR3 length: 16; V gene: TRBV4-2; D gene: NA; J gene: TRBJ2-1; clone size: many
CDR3 protein: CASSSVGGDTEAFF; CDR3 DNA: TGTGCCAGCAGCTCCGTCGGGGGGGACACTGAAGCTTTCTTT; CDR3 length: 14; V gene: TRBV7-2; D gene: NA; J gene: TRBJ1-1; clone size: NA
CDR3 protein: CASSLIRSEQYF; CDR3 DNA: TGTGCCAGCAGTTTAATCCGTAGCGAGCAGTACTTC; CDR3 length: 12; V gene: TRBV12-3/TRBV12-4; D gene: NA; J gene: TRBJ2-7; clone size: few
CDR3 protein: CASSPMTDSPYGYTF; CDR3 DNA: TGTGCCAGCAGTCCGATGACGGACAGCCCCTATGGCTACACCTTC; CDR3 length: 15; V gene: TRBV12-3/TRBV12-4; D gene: NA; J gene: TRBJ1-2; clone size: many
CDR3 protein: CASSLGTGLAEQFF; CDR3 DNA: TGTGCCAGCAGTTTAGGGACAGGTTTAGCGGAGCAGTTCTTC; CDR3 length: 14; V gene: TRBV6-2/TRBV6-3; D gene: TRBD1; J gene: TRBJ2-1; clone size: few
CDR3 protein: CASSVGTGSQPQHF; CDR3 DNA: TGTGCCAGCAGCGTCGGGACAGGGAGTCAGCCCCAGCATTTT; CDR3 length: 14; V gene: TRBV9; D gene: TRBD1; J gene: TRBJ1-5; clone size: NA
CDR3 protein: CASNGTRPYEQYF; CDR3 DNA: TGTGCTAGTAACGGGACTAGACCCTACGAGCAGTACTTC; CDR3 length: 13; V gene: TRBV12-5; D gene: TRBD2; J gene: TRBJ2-7; clone size: NA
CDR3 protein: CASSLLGGGAAETQYF; CDR3 DNA: TGTGCCAGCAGCTTACTAGGCGGGGGGGCCGCGGAGACCCAGTACTTC; CDR3 length: 16; V gene: TRBV11-2; D gene: TRBD2; J gene: TRBJ2-5; clone size: NA
CDR3 protein: CASSRTDTQYF; CDR3 DNA: TGTGCCAGCAGCCGCACAGATACGCAGTATTTT; CDR3 length: 11; V gene: TRBV7-2; D gene: NA; J gene: TRBJ2-3; clone size: many
CDR3 protein: CASSSLAGGYTGELFF; CDR3 DNA: TGTGCCAGCAGTTCCCTAGCGGGGGGATACACCGGGGAGCTGTTTTTT; CDR3 length: 16; V gene: TRBV12-3/TRBV12-4; D gene: TRBD2; J gene: TRBJ2-2; clone size: many
CDR3 protein: CACLVQSGYSGKAFF; CDR3 DNA: TGTGCCTGCTTAGTCCAATCCGGTTACTCGGGAAAAGCTTTCTTT; CDR3 length: 15; V gene: TRBV30; D gene: NA; J gene: TRBJ1-1; clone size: many
CDR3 protein: CAMSPGLERGAGQETQYF; CDR3 DNA: TGTGCCATGAGCCCCGGGCTCGAGCGGGGGGCCGGACAAGAGACCCAGTACTTC; CDR3 length: 18; V gene: TRBV4-2; D gene: TRBD2; J gene: TRBJ2-5; clone size: NA
CDR3 protein: CAGGAGANTGELFF; CDR3 DNA: TGTGCCGGGGGGGCGGGCGCGAACACCGGGGAGCTGTTTTTT; CDR3 length: 14; V gene: TRBV6-1; D gene: NA; J gene: TRBJ2-2; clone size: few
CDR3 protein: CASSLVGTQSSEAFF; CDR3 DNA: TGCGCCAGCAGCTTGGTCGGCACGCAATCGTCGGAAGCTTTCTTT; CDR3 length: 15; V gene: TRBV5-1; D gene: NA; J gene: TRBJ1-1; clone size: few
CDR3 protein: CASSEALGSYEQYF; CDR3 DNA: TGTGCCAGCAGTGAAGCGCTTGGGTCCTACGAGCAGTACTTC; CDR3 length: 14; V gene: TRBV2; D gene: NA; J gene: TRBJ2-7; clone size: many
CDR3 protein: CASSFPQTRYGYTF; CDR3 DNA: TGTGCCAGCAGCTTCCCCCAAACGAGATATGGCTACACCTTC; CDR3 length: 14; V gene: TRBV7-9; D gene: NA; J gene: TRBJ1-2; clone size: few
CDR3 protein: CSVEVTGYTF; CDR3 DNA: TGCAGCGTTGAAGTGACTGGCTACACCTTC; CDR3 length: 10; V gene: TRBV29-1; D gene: NA; J gene: TRBJ1-2; clone size: many
CDR3 protein: CASSAVDTQYF; CDR3 DNA: TGCGCCAGCAGCGCGGTGGATACGCAGTATTTT; CDR3 length: 11; V gene: TRBV5-1; D gene: NA; J gene: TRBJ2-3; clone size: many
CDR3 protein: CASSLSLARDTQYF; CDR3 DNA: TGCGCCAGCAGCCTCTCCCTAGCGAGGGATACGCAGTATTTT; CDR3 length: 14; V gene: TRBV5-1; D gene: NA; J gene: TRBJ2-3; clone size: NA
CDR3 protein: CATSRSGQDTGELFF; CDR3 DNA: TGTGCCACCAGCAGATCGGGCCAAGACACCGGGGAGCTGTTTTTT; CDR3 length: 15; V gene: TRBV15; D gene: NA; J gene: TRBJ2-2; clone size: few
CDR3 protein: CASSLSSLGPADGYTF; CDR3 DNA: TGCGCCAGCAGCTTGTCCTCTTTGGGACCTGCGGATGGCTACACCTTC; CDR3 length: 16; V gene: TRBV5-1; D gene: NA; J gene: TRBJ1-2; clone size: NA
CDR3 protein: CASSLKVGRGGRKQYF; CDR3 DNA: TGTGCCAGCAGTTTAAAGGTGGGGAGGGGTGGTAGGAAGCAGTACTTC; CDR3 length: 16; V gene: TRBV12-3/TRBV12-4; D gene: TRBD2; J gene: TRBJ2-7; clone size: NA
CDR3 protein: CAISEPDNTQYF; CDR3 DNA: TGTGCCATCAGTGAGCCGGACAATACGCAGTATTTT; CDR3 length: 12; V gene: TRBV10-3; D gene: NA; J gene: TRBJ2-3; clone size: few
CDR3 protein: CASSLLTSGASYNEQFF; CDR3 DNA: TGCGCCAGCAGCTTGTTGACTAGCGGTGCTTCCTACAATGAGCAGTTCTTC; CDR3 length: 17; V gene: TRBV5-1; D gene: TRBD2; J gene: TRBJ2-1; clone size: NA
CDR3 protein: CASSLGMGYSEQYF; CDR3 DNA: TGTGCCAGCAGCTTGGGCATGGGCTACTCCGAGCAGTACTTC; CDR3 length: 14; V gene: TRBV7-2; D gene: NA; J gene: TRBJ2-7; clone size: many
CDR3 protein: CASSMKNTEAFF; CDR3 DNA: TGTGCCAGCAGCATGAAGAACACTGAAGCTTTCTTT; CDR3 length: 12; V gene: TRBV21-1; D gene: NA; J gene: TRBJ1-1; clone size: NA
CDR3 protein: CAWSFTSGTQETQYF; CDR3 DNA: TGTGCCTGGAGTTTTACTAGCGGAACCCAAGAGACCCAGTACTTC; CDR3 length: 15; V gene: TRBV30; D gene: TRBD2; J gene: TRBJ2-5; clone size: few
CDR3 protein: CASSLDLVREQYF; CDR3 DNA: TGTGCCAGCAGCTTAGACCTAGTACGCGAGCAGTACTTC; CDR3 length: 13; V gene: TRBV7-2; D gene: NA; J gene: TRBJ2-7; clone size: NA
CDR3 protein: CASSFRGPGNEQYF; CDR3 DNA: TGTGCCAGCAGTTTTAGGGGGCCCGGGAACGAGCAGTACTTC; CDR3 length: 14; V gene: TRBV27; D gene: TRBD1; J gene: TRBJ2-7; clone size: few
CDR3 protein: CATSRGQGYGYTF; CDR3 DNA: TGTGCCACCAGCAGAGGCCAGGGTTATGGCTACACCTTC; CDR3 length: 13; V gene: TRBV15; D gene: NA; J gene: TRBJ1-2; clone size: many
CDR3 protein: CSIKTRTGAGEQYF; CDR3 DNA: TGCAGCATTAAGACCCGGACAGGGGCTGGCGAGCAGTACTTC; CDR3 length: 14; V gene: TRBV29-1; D gene: TRBD1; J gene: TRBJ2-7; clone size: many
CDR3 protein: CAWSTSTGAYEQYF; CDR3 DNA: TGTGCCTGGAGTACTTCGACAGGGGCGTACGAGCAGTACTTC; CDR3 length: 14; V gene: TRBV30; D gene: TRBD1; J gene: TRBJ2-7; clone size: NA
CDR3 protein: CATSDPSGGSPDTQYF; CDR3 DNA: TGTGCCACCAGTGATCCCTCGGGGGGCAGTCCGGATACGCAGTATTTT; CDR3 length: 16; V gene: TRBV24-1; D gene: NA; J gene: TRBJ2-3; clone size: few
CDR3 protein: CASSYRVGVYEQYF; CDR3 DNA: TGTGCCAGCAGTTACAGGGTTGGAGTCTACGAGCAGTACTTC; CDR3 length: 14; V gene: TRBV6-5; D gene: NA; J gene: TRBJ2-7; clone size: many
CDR3 protein: CASSLSTGGYGYTF; CDR3 DNA: TGTGCCAGCAGCTTATCGACAGGGGGATACGGCTACACCTTC; CDR3 length: 14; V gene: TRBV7-9; D gene: TRBD1; J gene: TRBJ1-2; clone size: NA
CDR3 protein: CASSLLLAGGPRAQYF; CDR3 DNA: TGTGCCAGCAGCCTGCTCCTAGCGGGAGGGCCAAGGGCCCAGTACTTC; CDR3 length: 16; V gene: TRBV3-1; D gene: TRBD2; J gene: TRBJ2-5; clone size: NA
CDR3 protein: CASSLVASGVSYEQYF; CDR3 DNA: TGCGCCAGCAGCTTGGTTGCTAGCGGGGTGTCCTACGAGCAGTACTTC; CDR3 length: 16; V gene: TRBV5-1; D gene: TRBD2; J gene: TRBJ2-7; clone size: many
CDR3 protein: CANKPGQAPYEQYF; CDR3 DNA: TGTGCCAACAAACCGGGACAGGCCCCCTATGAGCAGTACTTC; CDR3 length: 14; V gene: TRBV21-1; D gene: NA; J gene: TRBJ2-7; clone size: NA
CDR3 protein: CASSLEPLGTAITEAFF; CDR3 DNA: TGCGCCAGCAGCTTGGAGCCCTTGGGGACAGCCATCACTGAAGCTTTCTTT; CDR3 length: 17; V gene: TRBV5-1; D gene: TRBD1; J gene: TRBJ1-1; clone size: many
CDR3 protein: CASSRGDRGSVQYF; CDR3 DNA: TGTGCCAGCAGCCGTGGGGACAGGGGTAGTGTGCAGTACTTC; CDR3 length: 14; V gene: TRBV27; D gene: TRBD1; J gene: TRBJ2-7; clone size: few
CDR3 protein: CASSLGAGTEAFF; CDR3 DNA: TGTGCCAGCAGCCTGGGGGCAGGGACTGAAGCTTTCTTT; CDR3 length: 13; V gene: TRBV7-9; D gene: NA; J gene: TRBJ1-1; clone size: few